A single sample gave rise to the 21 T cell receptor beta chains below, sequenced in a study of shared clonotypes between healthy human individuals. Here immunoSEQ multiplex PCR was the method, and the copy in TCRdb shows in-frame clones only, minus some. This table has about 1.1 million clones, about 80% appearing once. Input material: memory CD4+ T cells from PBMCs. As for subset: CD45RA-negative fraction. Every receptor here comes from a man between 18 and 29 years old in good health. Some clones in this sample may be carry-over from other donors' samples.

This chain connects TRBV7-2 to TRBJ2-7, with D possibly TRBD2 on 6 matching bases. Trimming pared 2 bases from V and 2 bases from J, leaving 13 bases between. Germline V lookup: CDR1 SGHTA, CDR2 FQGNSA. CDR3 length equals 15 residues. The CDR3 here is CASSLSLSGTYEQYF. In DNA, the CDR3 is TGTGCCAGCAGCTTATCCCTTAGCGGAACCTACGAGCAGTACTTC.

The V gene is TRBV28, the J gene TRBJ1-1; D not certain. Germline values: CDR1 MDHEN, CDR2 SYDVKM. The germline V and J ends were trimmed by 10 bases and 1 base, with 13 bases remaining between them. This CDR3 region has 13 residues. The chain's CDR3 is CATTRTPNTEAFF. As DNA, the CDR3 is TGTGCCACGACGCGAACCCCGAACACTGAAGCTTTCTTT.

Worth noting for this clone: A much larger clone sits a single nucleotide away, making a read error possible. The J gene is TRBJ2-7, the V gene TRBV4-1, with TRBD1 matching over 7 bases. This CDR3 comprises 16 residues. V gave up 3 bases and J gave up 2 bases; unmatched junction bases: 10. From germline, CDR1 is MGHRA and CDR2 YSYEKL. CDR3 sequence reads: CASSQPGTEGAYEQYF. The CDR3 bases are TGCGCCAGCAGCCAGCCTGGGACAGAGGGGGCCTACGAGCAGTACTTC.

V usage is TRBV5-1 and J usage is TRBJ2-1; 14 bases map to TRBD2. After removal of 5 bases from V and 1 base from J, the junction contained 11 bases not matched to a gene. The CDR3 is 19 amino acids. CDR1 is SGHRS and CDR2 is YFSETQ in the germline V gene. This CDR3 reads CASSSAGTSGSVSYNEQFF. CDR3 nucleotides: TGCGCCAGCAGTTCTGCCGGGACTAGCGGGAGTGTGTCCTACAATGAGCAGTTCTTC.

The V and J genes are TRBV7-9 and TRBJ2-5; D might be TRBD1 (6 bases). Germline lookup yields CDR1 SEHNR and CDR2 FQNEAQ (reference sequence). V was trimmed by 2 bases and J by 7 bases, leaving 14 bases between them. CDR3 length: 14 amino acids. CDR3 nucleotide sequence: TGTGCCAGCAGCTTATTGGCAGGGGCTCGGACCCAGTACTTC. Protein sequence: CASSLLAGARTQYF.

This chain uses TRBV2 with TRBJ2-3; TRBD1 might be the D (5 bases). Per germline, CDR1 SNHLY and CDR2 FYNNEI. V was trimmed by 4 bases and J by 6 bases, leaving 20 bases between them. This CDR3 has 16 amino acids. CDR3 sequence: CASSGGGPSTPDTQYF. For the CDR3, the DNA is TGTGCCAGCAGTGGGGGCGGTCCCTCTACACCGGATACGCAGTATTTT.

This clone was picked up many times. The V and J genes are TRBV30 and TRBJ1-1, with TRBD1 matching over 7 bases. CDR1 is GTSNPN, CDR2 SVGIG, per germline (reference sequence). The CDR3 spans 12 residues. CDR3 bases: TGTGCATCAAACAGGGGTTACACTGAAGCTTTCTTT. As protein: CASNRGYTEAFF.

A remark on this clone: A read error likely explains this, since a far larger clone differs by one base. The chain couples TRBV7-6 to TRBJ2-3; D remains unclear. This CDR3 is built from 12 residues. Germline-derived CDR1 and CDR2 are SGHVS and FNYEAQ. The V and J ends lost 3 bases and 0 bases respectively, with 1 base between them. Here the CDR3 DNA reads TGTGCCAGCAGCTTTAGCACAGATACGCAGTATTTT. Amino acid sequence: CASSFSTDTQYF. The full variable domain, its missing parts supplied by reference TRBV7-6 and TRBJ2-3, is GAGVSQSPRYKVTKRGQDVALRCDPISGHVSLYWYRQALGQGPEFLTYFNYEAQQDKSGLPNDRFSAERPEGSISTLTIQRTEQRDSAMYRCASSFSTDTQYFGPGTRLTVL.

In the case of this clone: Given a far larger clone just one base away, this is likely a sequencing read error. V is TRBV5-5 and J is TRBJ2-3; D uncertain. Germline V gives CDR1 SGHKS, CDR2 YYEKEE (reference sequence). V lost 0 bases and J lost 6, with 2 bases in between. The CDR3 consists of 11 residues. CDR3 nucleotides: TGTGCCAGCAGCTTGGGGGATACGCAGTATTTT. This translates into CASSLGDTQYF.

This clone was found many times. The V gene is TRBV5-6, the J gene TRBJ2-2; 13 bases are shared with TRBD2. V was pared by 6 bases and J by 5 bases, with 4 bases of the junction left unmatched. Germline V gene lookup returns CDR1 SGHDT and CDR2 YYEEEE. The CDR3 spans 15 residues. CDR3 nucleotides: TGTGCCAGCACCCAGGGACTAGCGGGAACCGGGGAGCTGTTTTTT. This codes for CASTQGLAGTGELFF.

This clone was seen a handful of times. The genes are TRBV25-1 and TRBJ1-2; D call uncertain. The V and J ends lost 5 bases and 2 bases respectively, with 9 bases between them. Germline V gene lookup returns CDR1 MGHDK and CDR2 SYGVNS. The CDR3 length is 13 residues. CDR3 nucleotide sequence: TGTGCCAGCAGTATAGACGGCAACTATGGCTACACCTTC. This codes for CASSIDGNYGYTF.

The chain has TRBV29-1 and TRBJ2-3, with 11 bases fitting TRBD1. Germline V lookup: CDR1 SQVTM, CDR2 ANQGSEA. This CDR3 is built from 14 residues. Unmatched junction bases numbered 2, after V lost 3 bases and J lost 3 bases. The CDR3 sequence: CSVDGTGGTDTQYF. The CDR3 DNA reads as TGCAGCGTTGATGGGACAGGGGGAACAGATACGCAGTATTTT.

V usage is TRBV5-1 and J usage is TRBJ1-4; no definite D call. CDR1 and CDR2 (germline): SGHRS, YFSETQ. The CDR3 loop spans 15 amino acids. Trimming took off 0 bases at V and 7 bases at J, with 13 bases between the two ends. This CDR3 reads CASSLAHSFPEKLFF. The CDR3 DNA is TGCGCCAGCAGCTTGGCCCACTCATTCCCTGAAAAACTGTTTTTT.

J is TRBJ1-1 and V is TRBV2; possible D gene TRBD1, 5 bases. The CDR3 contains 13 residues. The germline gives CDR1 SNHLY, CDR2 FYNNEI. V was cut by 7 bases and J by 10 bases, with 19 bases left in between. In DNA, the CDR3 is TGTGCCAGCAATCCGGACAAGGCGCGCGGAGCTTTCTTT. Translated, it gives CASNPDKARGAFF.

J is TRBJ2-1 and V is TRBV7-3, with 8 nucleotides matching TRBD2. This CDR3 contains 13 residues. CDR1 is SGHTA and CDR2 is FQGTGA in the germline V gene. V trimming: 3 bases; J trimming: 8 bases; junction bases outside the gene matches: 3. DNA of the CDR3: TGTGCCAGCAGCTTGGCGGGAGGCTATGAGCAGTTCTTC. Its translation is CASSLAGGYEQFF.

CDR3 DNA sequence: TGTGCCAGCTCCCCCCGGGGGGCTCCGAAGGAAGAGACCCAGTACTTC. Its translation is CASSPRGAPKEETQYF. The V gene is TRBV18, the J gene TRBJ2-5, with D possibly being TRBD2 (7 bases). Germline assignment: CDR1 KGHSH and CDR2 LQKENI. CDR3 length equals 16 residues. Trimming removed 6 bases from V and 3 bases from J, with 20 bases in between.

This chain joins TRBV30 and TRBJ2-5; 12 bases are shared with TRBD2. V gave up 0 bases and J gave up 1 base; unmatched junction bases: 9. CDR1 GTSNPN and CDR2 SVGIG come from the germline V gene (reference sequence). The CDR3 length is 18 residues. This chain's CDR3 is CAWSVQPASGRAQETQYF. The CDR3 region has the DNA TGTGCCTGGAGTGTACAGCCCGCTAGCGGGAGGGCCCAAGAGACCCAGTACTTC.

CDR3 nucleotides: TGTGCCAGCAGTTGGATGGGGGGCCGCAATGACGAGCAGTACTTC. It codes for CASSWMGGRNDEQYF. The rearrangement joins TRBV6-5 to TRBJ2-7; D tentatively fits TRBD1 or TRBD2 (6 bases each). The CDR3 has 15 amino acids. Trimming shortened V by 4 bases and J by 5 bases, and 18 bases separated the two germline ends. Germline CDR1 MNHEY, CDR2 SVGAGI.

This chain connects TRBV9 to TRBJ1-6; D uncertain. Trimming removed 2 bases at V and 4 bases at J, with 7 bases between. This CDR3 has 14 amino acids. From germline, CDR1 is SGDLS and CDR2 YYNGEE. The CDR3 DNA is TGTGCCAGCAGCGTGGATCCTTATAATTCACCCCTCCACTTT. This gives the protein CASSVDPYNSPLHF.

V gene TRBV6-1 combines with J gene TRBJ2-1; 7 bases map to TRBD2. Trimming removed 8 bases from V and 7 bases from J; junction bases left unmatched: 14. This CDR3 region has 15 residues. CDR1 and CDR2 (germline): MNHNS, SASEGT. DNA for the CDR3: TGTGCCAGCCGGGGCAACGAGGCGGGAGTTAATGAGCAGTTCTTC. As protein: CASRGNEAGVNEQFF.

Note on this clone: Compared with germline, one end of the junction differs, possibly owing to a read error. The chain is built from TRBV5-4 and TRBJ2-3, with unresolved D. Germline CDR1 and CDR2: SGHNT and YYREEE (reference sequence). The CDR3 runs to 14 residues. CDR3 loop: CASSHDIDTDTQYF. CDR3 in DNA: TGCGCCAGCAGCCACGACATCGACACAGATACGCAGTATTTT.